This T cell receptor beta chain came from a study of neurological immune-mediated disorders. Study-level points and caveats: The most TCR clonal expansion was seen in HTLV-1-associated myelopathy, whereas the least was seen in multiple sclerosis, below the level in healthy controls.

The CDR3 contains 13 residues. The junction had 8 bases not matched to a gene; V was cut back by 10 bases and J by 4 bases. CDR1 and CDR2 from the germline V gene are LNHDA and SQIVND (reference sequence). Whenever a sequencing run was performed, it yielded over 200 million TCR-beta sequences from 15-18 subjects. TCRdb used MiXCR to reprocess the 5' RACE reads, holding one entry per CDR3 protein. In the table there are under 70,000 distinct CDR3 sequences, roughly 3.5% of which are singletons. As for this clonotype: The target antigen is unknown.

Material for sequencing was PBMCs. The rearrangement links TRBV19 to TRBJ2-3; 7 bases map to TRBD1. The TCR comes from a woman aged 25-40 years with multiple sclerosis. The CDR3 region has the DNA TGTGCCATCGGCAGGGGGACGGCAGATACGCAGTATTTT. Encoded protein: CAIGRGTADTQYF.